This T cell receptor beta chain was identified during a study of T cell repertoires in cytomegalovirus infection. On the study more broadly: Indicated by public TCR beta signatures were CMV infection and matching HLA type. The study's findings and limits: Adding up the frequency of public TCR beta families identified people who carried CMV plus the relevant HLA.

MiXCR was run by TCRdb on the reads, yielding one entry per CDR3 protein. The table records around 120,000 distinct CDR3 sequences, 7.5% to 9% of them present only once. Looked up from germline, CDR1 is SEHNR and CDR2 is FQNEAQ (reference sequence). Trimming removed 3 bases at V and 0 bases at J, with 5 bases between. The CDR3 loop spans 14 amino acids. This clonotype showed up many times. Its antigen remains unidentified. The clonotype originates from a human donor in good health (CMV status not recorded). Some clones in this sample may be carry-over from other donors' samples. The J gene is TRBJ1-4, the V gene TRBV7-9, with D uncertain. The material sequenced was PBMCs. As DNA, the CDR3 is TGTGCCAGCAGCTTCACTGCAACTAATGAAAAACTGTTTTTT. Translation gives CASSFTATNEKLFF.